Included here is one T cell receptor (beta chain) sequence, with context. This sample stems from a study of blood T cell repertoires in COVID-19. Assay: immunoSEQ multiplex PCR; the TCRdb copy retains only in-frame clones and omits some. The sample shows 120,000 or so clones, over 55% of them seen only once. Germline CDR1 and CDR2: MDHEN and SYDVKM. With V trimmed by 3 bases and J by 7 bases, 6 bases remained unmatched. The CDR3 is 14 residues long. Specimen: peripheral blood. This TCR derives from a woman between 65 and 79 years old with acute or convalescent COVID-19. This chain uses TRBV28 with TRBJ2-1, with 7 bases matching TRBD2. As DNA, the CDR3 is TGTGCCAGCAGTTTGCGGAGCGGGACTAATGAGCAGTTCTTC. Translated, it gives CASSLRSGTNEQFF.